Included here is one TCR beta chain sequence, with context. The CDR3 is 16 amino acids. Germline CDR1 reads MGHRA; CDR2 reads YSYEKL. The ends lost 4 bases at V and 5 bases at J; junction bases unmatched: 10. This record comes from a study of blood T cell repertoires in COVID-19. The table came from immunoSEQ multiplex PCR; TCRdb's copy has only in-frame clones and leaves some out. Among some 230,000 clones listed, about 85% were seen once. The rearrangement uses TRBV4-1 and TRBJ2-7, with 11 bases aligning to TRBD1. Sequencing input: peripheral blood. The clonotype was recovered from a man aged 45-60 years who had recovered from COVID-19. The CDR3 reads CASSRASGTGGNEQYF. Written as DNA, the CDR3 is TGCGCCAGCAGCCGAGCAAGCGGGACAGGGGGTAACGAGCAGTACTTC.